What follows are 28 T cell receptor beta chains derived from one specimen sequenced in a study of blood T cell repertoires in COVID-19. The protocol was immunoSEQ multiplex PCR, while the TCRdb copy is restricted to in-frame clones and leaves out a portion. This sample has some 200,000 clones; about nine tenths occur once, and the top ten carry less than 4.5%. The sequencing sample was made of PBMCs or T cells enriched from blood (not recorded which). The origin of the receptors is a woman in her 40s with acute COVID-19.

This clone was seen more than once but under ten times. The chain carries TRBV5-1 and TRBJ2-7; tentative D call: TRBD1 (5 bases). V was pared by 3 bases and J by 7 bases, with 8 bases between. This CDR3 is built from 11 residues. Germline V gene data show CDR1 as SGHRS and CDR2 as YFSETQ. The CDR3 region is CASSSGLEQYV. CDR3 coding DNA: TGCGCCAGCAGCTCAGGGTTGGAGCAGTACGTC.

The rearrangement uses TRBV7-9 and TRBJ2-7, with 8 nucleotides matching TRBD1. The CDR3 has 15 residues. Trimming at V came to 5 bases and at J to 0 bases, leaving 6 bases not matched to a gene. Per germline, CDR1 SEHNR and CDR2 FQNEAQ (reference sequence). CDR3 residues: CASSGRTGSSYEQYF. DNA for the CDR3: TGTGCCAGCAGCGGGCGGACAGGGAGCTCCTACGAGCAGTACTTC.

V usage is TRBV9 and J usage is TRBJ1-2, with 11 bases lining up with TRBD1. The V gene end was trimmed by 3 bases and the J gene end by 7 bases; junction bases not matched to a gene: 8. Germline CDR1 reads SGDLS; CDR2 reads YYNGEE. This CDR3 has 15 amino acids. For the CDR3, the DNA is TGTGCCAGCAGCGCAGGACTAGGGACAGGGGGTGGCTACACCTTC. It codes for CASSAGLGTGGGYTF.

This chain uses TRBV5-1 with TRBJ2-1; TRBD2 agrees at 9 bases. The CDR3 totals 15 residues. After removal of 1 base from V and 5 bases from J, the junction contained 4 bases not matched to a gene. CDR1 is SGHRS and CDR2 is YFSETQ in the germline V gene. The CDR3 sequence is CASSLSPSGDNEQFF. The CDR3 DNA reads TGCGCCAGCAGCTTGAGTCCTAGCGGGGACAATGAGCAGTTCTTC.

The V gene is TRBV27, the J gene TRBJ2-4; D is possibly TRBD2 (5 bases). This CDR3 spans 14 amino acids. V gave up 5 bases and J gave up 0 bases, with 8 bases separating them. Germline CDR1 reads MNHEY; CDR2 reads SMNVEV (reference sequence). The CDR3: CASSRELAKNIQYF. Here the CDR3 DNA reads TGTGCCAGCAGTAGGGAGCTAGCCAAAAACATTCAGTACTTC.

V is TRBV27 and J is TRBJ2-2, with D perhaps TRBD2 (5 bases). Germline V CDR1 and CDR2: MNHEY, SMNVEV (reference sequence). CDR3 length: 14 amino acids. The V end was cut by 5 bases, the J end by 6 bases, with 13 bases between. In DNA form, the CDR3 reads TGTGCCAGCAGTCTGCGCCTCGGGGCCGGGGAGCTGTTTTTT. It is translated as CASSLRLGAGELFF.

This chain connects TRBV6-1 to TRBJ1-2; the match to TRBD1 covers 7 bases. V lost 2 bases, J lost 5 bases, and 5 bases stayed unmatched. CDR3 size: 14 residues. Germline V gene sequence: CDR1 MNHNS, CDR2 SASEGT. Written as DNA, the CDR3 is TGTGCCAGCAGTGAAACAGGGGACACTTATGGCTACACCTTC. Its translation: CASSETGDTYGYTF.

V usage is TRBV6-5 and J usage is TRBJ1-2; tentatively, D is TRBD1 (6 bases). Germline V gene sequence: CDR1 MNHEY, CDR2 SVGAGI. The CDR3 contains 14 residues. Trimming took off 5 bases at V and 4 bases at J, with 14 bases between the two ends. CDR3 bases: TGTGCCAGCAGTACGCGGGAGGACAGCTATGGCTACACCTTC. It codes for CASSTREDSYGYTF.

The genes are TRBV11-3 and TRBJ2-1; no firm D call. Germline V CDR1 and CDR2: SGHNT, YENEEA. Trimming shortened V by 0 bases and J by 4 bases, and 7 bases separated the two germline ends. The CDR3 covers 14 residues. CDR3 in DNA: TGTGCCAGCAGCTTAGATCGCGGATACAATGAGCAGTTCTTC. Its protein product is CASSLDRGYNEQFF.

The chain links TRBV6-5 to TRBJ2-1, with D possibly matching TRBD1 (6 bases). This CDR3 is 13 amino acids long. V gave up 7 bases and J gave up 8 bases, with 15 bases separating them. Germline V gene lookup returns CDR1 MNHEY and CDR2 SVGAGI. The CDR3 is CASTQRWGHEQFF. CDR3 DNA sequence: TGTGCCAGCACCCAGCGGTGGGGGCATGAGCAGTTCTTC.

The chain carries TRBV11-2 and TRBJ1-4; D is undetermined. Trimming stripped 6 bases from V and 8 bases from J, with 19 bases between. Germline V lookup: CDR1 SGHAT, CDR2 FQNNGV. CDR3 length: 15 residues. As DNA, the CDR3 is TGTGCCAGCAGACCCGCGGGTCGATTGGAGGAAAAACTGTTTTTT. It encodes CASRPAGRLEEKLFF.

This clone was recorded once. This rearrangement joins TRBV2 to TRBJ1-1; 8 bases align to TRBD1. CDR3 size: 15 residues. V lost 7 bases, J lost 3 bases, and 10 bases stayed unmatched. CDR1 is SNHLY, CDR2 FYNNEI, per germline. The CDR3 region is CASIGTGATDTEAFF. The CDR3, as DNA: TGTGCCAGCATCGGGACAGGAGCTACGGACACTGAAGCTTTCTTT.

The chain uses TRBV7-5 and TRBJ1-6; the DNA was not used to check the table's D call, TRBD1. TRBV7-5 is described as a pseudogene. The CDR3 totals 12 residues. CDR3 sequence reads: CVRSLGLSPLHF. The CDR3 DNA reads TGTGTCAGAAGCTTGGGGCTTTCACCCCTCCACTTT.

This clone was picked up a small number of times. The V and J genes are TRBV5-1 and TRBJ2-3; 10 nucleotides align to TRBD2. The CDR3 covers 15 residues. Trimming cost V 3 bases and J 2 bases; bases outside gene matches: 3. Germline lookup yields CDR1 SGHRS and CDR2 YFSETQ. DNA for the CDR3: TGCGCCAGCAGCTCGAGCGGGGGGGCCACAGATACGCAGTATTTT. It translates to CASSSSGGATDTQYF.

CDR3 DNA: TGTGCCAGCAGCCCGCTTGGGACTAGCGAGGGCTCCTACAATGAGCAGTTCTTC. It yields the protein CASSPLGTSEGSYNEQFF. This chain joins TRBV9 and TRBJ2-1, with TRBD2 matching 10 bases. Germline values: CDR1 SGDLS, CDR2 YYNGEE. CDR3 length equals 18 residues. The V and J ends lost 4 bases and 0 bases, in that order; junction bases with no gene match: 10.

V and J are TRBV5-1 and TRBJ2-5; perhaps TRBD1 as D (6 bases). The V gene lost 4 bases and the J gene lost 1 base, with 8 bases spanning the gap. Germline V gives CDR1 SGHRS, CDR2 YFSETQ. The CDR3 is made up of 13 amino acids. CDR3 amino acids: CASSQTGQETQYF. The CDR3 DNA is TGCGCCAGCAGCCAGACAGGCCAAGAGACCCAGTACTTC.

The chain uses TRBV3-1 (or the pseudogene TRBV3-2) and TRBJ1-1; 9 bases are shared with TRBD1. Trimming at V came to 1 base and at J to 6 bases, leaving 9 bases not matched to a gene. This CDR3 region has 16 residues. The germline CDR1 and CDR2 sequences are LGHDT and YNNKEL (reference sequence). The CDR3 coding sequence is TGTGCCAGCAGCCAAGGGTTGACAGGGGGAATGGCTGAAGCTTTCTTT. Protein sequence: CASSQGLTGGMAEAFF.

This rearrangement joins TRBV7-2 to TRBJ1-3, with TRBD1 as a possible D gene (6 bases). The length of the CDR3 is 15 residues. The germline CDR1 and CDR2 sequences are SGHTA and FQGNSA. V lost 2 bases to trimming and J lost 2 bases, with 10 bases between them. The CDR3 is CASSLRGAAGNTIYF. The DNA of the CDR3 is TGTGCCAGCAGCTTACGGGGGGCCGCTGGAAACACCATATATTTT.

V and J are TRBV19 and TRBJ1-2; tentative D call: TRBD1 (5 bases). CDR1 and CDR2 from the germline V gene are LNHDA and SQIVND (reference sequence). This CDR3 contains 15 residues. V shed 3 bases and J shed 0 bases, with 11 bases lying between them. As DNA, the CDR3 is TGTGCCAGTAGTATTGGGGGGAGAGCTAACTATGGCTACACCTTC. It is translated as CASSIGGRANYGYTF.

This clone has just a few counts. The chain has TRBV5-1 and TRBJ2-5, with D possibly TRBD2 on 6 matching bases. This CDR3 spans 15 amino acids. Germline V gives CDR1 SGHRS, CDR2 YFSETQ. The germline V and J ends were trimmed by 3 bases and 5 bases, with 17 bases remaining between them. CDR3 DNA: TGCGCCAGCAGCTATCCTAGCGTGGCGGGGGAGACCCAGTACTTC. Translation gives CASSYPSVAGETQYF.

In the case of this clone: Other DNA sequences in this sample translate to the same CDR3. The chain uses TRBV9 and TRBJ1-3; TRBD1 is a possible D gene (5 bases). The CDR3 has 15 amino acids. V lost 4 bases and J 1 base, leaving 12 bases between the germline ends. Germline V gene sequence: CDR1 SGDLS, CDR2 YYNGEE. CDR3 in DNA: TGTGCCAGCAGCCCAACGGGGGGTTCTGGAAACACCATATATTTT. Translated: CASSPTGGSGNTIYF.

The genes are TRBV14 and TRBJ1-3; D ambiguous. The length of the CDR3 is 14 residues. Trimming removed 3 bases at V and 0 bases at J, with 6 bases between. The germline gives CDR1 SGHDN, CDR2 FVKESK. The CDR3 DNA follows: TGTGCCAGCAGCCAGAGTAGCTCTGGAAACACCATATATTTT. Translated: CASSQSSSGNTIYF.

The chain couples TRBV7-9 to TRBJ2-7; the D is unclear. Trimming pared 3 bases from V and 7 bases from J, leaving 7 bases between. This CDR3 region has 11 residues. From germline, CDR1 is SEHNR and CDR2 FQNEAQ (reference sequence). CDR3: CASSFQVEQYF. The CDR3, as DNA: TGTGCCAGCAGCTTTCAGGTGGAGCAGTACTTC.

The genes are TRBV7-2 and TRBJ1-1; weak D call: TRBD1 (6 bases). V lost 5 bases to trimming and J lost 1 base, with 14 bases between them. Germline CDR1 and CDR2: SGHTA and FQGNSA. The CDR3 covers 15 residues. This CDR3 is CASSSSRGRNTEAFF. The CDR3 nucleotides are TGTGCCAGCAGCAGCAGCAGGGGCAGGAACACTGAAGCTTTCTTT.

The chain recombines TRBV6-5 with TRBJ1-1, with 7 bases fitting TRBD1. Losses at the gene ends were 7 bases for V and 1 base for J; bases not matched to a gene: 0. Germline V gene lookup returns CDR1 MNHEY and CDR2 SVGAGI. There are 12 residues in the CDR3. The CDR3 sequence is CASNRGNTEAFF. The CDR3 nucleotides are TGTGCCAGCAACAGGGGGAACACTGAAGCTTTCTTT.

V and J are TRBV5-8 and TRBJ2-6; TRBD1 matches at 7 bases. The CDR3 is made up of 18 amino acids. Germline CDR1 SGHTS, CDR2 YDEGEE. V shed 4 bases, J shed 0 bases, and the junction held 10 bases outside the gene matches. The chain's CDR3 is CASSPRTGDFSGANVLTF. The CDR3 bases are TGTGCCAGCAGCCCCCGGACAGGTGACTTCTCTGGGGCCAACGTCCTGACTTTC.

CDR3 nucleotide sequence: TGTGCCAGCAGCAAGCGGGGGGGCCTTTACAATGAGCAGTTCTTC. Translated: CASSKRGGLYNEQFF. J is TRBJ2-1 and V is TRBV11-2; TRBD2 aligns across 10 bases. Trimming removed 5 bases from V and 4 bases from J; junction bases left unmatched: 5. Germline CDR1 SGHAT, CDR2 FQNNGV. This CDR3 is 15 amino acids long.

J is TRBJ1-5 and V is TRBV30; a possible D gene is TRBD1 (6 bases). The CDR3 has 15 residues. The germline gives CDR1 GTSNPN, CDR2 SVGIG (reference sequence). V was shortened by 0 bases and J by 4 bases, with 13 bases between the two germline ends. The CDR3 sequence: CAWSVSGGANQPQHF. CDR3 DNA sequence: TGTGCCTGGAGTGTATCCGGGGGGGCGAATCAGCCCCAGCATTTT.